This T cell receptor (beta chain) derives from a study of shared clonotypes between healthy human individuals. Looking at the study overall: The study drew on a couple of women and a few men aged 18 to 49 as donors. Study results and limitations: Across subsets, estimated richness was generally greater for naive than for memory populations. When naive CD4 clonotypes were compared across a few donors, 4% to 6.5% were shared.

The CDR3 sequence is 14 residues long. Germline CDR1 reads SGHNT; CDR2 reads YYREEE (reference sequence). Trimming at V came to 5 bases and at J to 5 bases, leaving 7 bases not matched to a gene. Here immunoSEQ multiplex PCR was the method, and the copy in TCRdb shows in-frame clones only, minus some. Seen here are millions of clones, approximately 95% observed once, and the top ten hold roughly 0.13%. Concerning this clone: No antigen is known for it.

CD4+ cells were split into CD45RA+ naive and CD45RA-negative memory subsets. Sequencing was carried out using naive CD4+ T cells sorted from blood. Subset noted: CD45RA+ positively selected. The clonotype originates from a young man in good health. The V gene is TRBV5-4, the J gene TRBJ1-2; TRBD1 agrees at 9 bases. CDR3 in amino acids: CASSWDRAEYGYTF. The CDR3, as DNA: TGTGCCAGCAGTTGGGACAGGGCGGAGTATGGCTACACCTTC.